This is a list of T cell receptor beta chains from one sample in a study of T cell responses to AZD1222 COVID-19 vaccine. The data were produced by immunoSEQ multiplex PCR, yet TCRdb's version contains in-frame clones alone and is incomplete. The sample lists fewer than 200,000 clones, 94% occurring once. Sequencing was performed on peripheral blood, taken 28 days after the second AZD1222 dose. All receptors come from an adult who received the AZD1222 COVID-19 vaccine. Each CDR3 is given with its conserved first and last residue. D genes are given only for firm matches. Size tells how often a clone was seen (once, few, many) or the class of an expanded clone, and some rows leave it out.

v_gene,len,d_gene,abundance,j_gene,CDR3nt,CDR3aa
TRBV7-9,11,.,.,TRBJ2-1,TGTGCCAGCAGCTTATTCAATGAGCAGTTCTTC,CASSLFNEQFF
TRBV27,15,.,.,TRBJ1-5,TGTGCCAGCAAAATGACAGGTTATAGCAATCAGCCCCAGCATTTT,CASKMTGYSNQPQHF
TRBV19,16,TRBD1,.,TRBJ1-5,TGTGCCAGTAGTCCAACCAGCGGGACAGCAGAACAGCCCCAGCATTTT,CASSPTSGTAEQPQHF
TRBV27,14,.,.,TRBJ2-7,TGTGCCAGCAGTTTAAGTCCCACCCCCTACGAGCAGTACTTC,CASSLSPTPYEQYF
TRBV3-1/TRBV3-2,16,.,.,TRBJ1-1,TGTGCCAGCAGCCAAGAGGCCCCTCCTATGAACACTGAAGCTTTCTTT,CASSQEAPPMNTEAFF
TRBV6-4,13,.,.,TRBJ2-3,TGTGCCAGCAGTGCCGGGACTACAGATACGCAGTATTTT,CASSAGTTDTQYF
TRBV12-5,15,.,.,TRBJ1-1,TGTGCTAGTGGTTTGGAATACCTACAGAGACGCGAAGCTTTCTTT,CASGLEYLQRREAFF
TRBV5-4,14,TRBD1,.,TRBJ2-7,TGTGCCAGCAGCCATCCACAGGGGGCGGGGGAGCAGTACTTC,CASSHPQGAGEQYF
TRBV30,15,.,few,TRBJ1-5,TGTGCCTGGAGTGTGCCACAGGGCCGCAATCAGCCCCAGCATTTT,CAWSVPQGRNQPQHF
TRBV28,14,.,.,TRBJ1-2,TGTGCCAGCAGTTTGCGGCAGGAGTTTCATGGCTACACCTTC,CASSLRQEFHGYTF
TRBV7-9,14,.,.,TRBJ2-7,TGTGCCAGCAGCTTAGCTCAGGGCCGTTGGGAGCAGTACTTC,CASSLAQGRWEQYF
TRBV25-1,15,.,once,TRBJ2-1,TGTGCCAGCAGTGAATCGTGGTGGCTGGGGGATGAGCAGTTCTTC,CASSESWWLGDEQFF
TRBV7-8,14,.,few,TRBJ1-1,TGTGCCAGCAGCCGGGGACGGCAGAACACTGAAGCTTTCTTT,CASSRGRQNTEAFF
TRBV11-2,15,TRBD2,once,TRBJ2-7,TGTGCCAGCAGCTTGTGGGCGGGGGGGACCTACGAGCAGTACTTC,CASSLWAGGTYEQYF
TRBV27,15,.,.,TRBJ2-7,TGTGCCAGCAGAATGGGGATGGGGGTATCCTACGAGCAGTACTTC,CASRMGMGVSYEQYF
TRBV5-4,15,.,.,TRBJ1-1,TGTGCCAGCAGCTTGGGGGGCAGGGTGAACACTGAAGCTTTCTTT,CASSLGGRVNTEAFF
TRBV18,16,TRBD1,.,TRBJ2-2,TGTGCCAGCTCACCCAGGGGGACCACGAACACCGGGGAGCTGTTTTTT,CASSPRGTTNTGELFF
TRBV6-5,14,TRBD1,once,TRBJ1-2,TGTGCCAGCAGTTTCCCGGGACAGGACTATGGCTACACCTTC,CASSFPGQDYGYTF
TRBV28,14,.,.,TRBJ1-2,TGTGCCAGCAGTTTAAGGGGGAGTAACTATGGCTACACCTTC,CASSLRGSNYGYTF
TRBV5-1,15,.,.,TRBJ2-5,TGCGCCAGCTCGACTATCCCGACCTTTCAAGAGACCCAGTACTTC,CASSTIPTFQETQYF
TRBV2,15,.,.,TRBJ1-2,TGTGCCAGCACCCTAGAGGGGGGGCTAAACTATGGCTACACCTTC,CASTLEGGLNYGYTF
TRBV7-9,13,TRBD1,.,TRBJ2-3,TGTGCCAGCAGCCTCGACAGGGAAGATACGCAGTATTTT,CASSLDREDTQYF
TRBV19,16,.,once,TRBJ1-5,TGTGCCAGTAGTATAGTGGGGACGGCTAACAATCAGCCCCAGCATTTT,CASSIVGTANNQPQHF
TRBV7-6,16,TRBD1,.,TRBJ1-3,TGTGCCAGCAGCTTGGGTTACAGGGGGACTGGAAACACCATATATTTT,CASSLGYRGTGNTIYF